This T cell receptor (beta chain) was documented in a study of cytotoxic CD8 clonotypes in ibrutinib-treated CLL. For the study at large: Enrolment comprised roughly 11 relapsed/refractory and about 14 treatment-naive patients; under 18 were IGHV unmutated.

Assay: immunoSEQ multiplex PCR; the TCRdb copy retains only in-frame clones and omits some. The repertoire holds 250,000 to 350,000 clones, with approximately 76% as singletons. Whole-study findings and limits: Clonality correlated strongly with circulating CD8+ T cells and exceeded age-matched healthy donors at baseline. A difference in sampling times existed between sustained-remission and progressing patients.

Germline V CDR1 and CDR2: MRHNA, SNTAGT. With 2 bases removed from V and 8 bases from J, the gap between germline ends came to 12 bases. CDR3 size: 13 residues. On this clone: The antigen is not known.

This sequence was found in a human donor with chronic lymphocytic leukemia. Here the sequenced sample was PBMCs, taken at disease progression, from a patient treated with ibrutinib. The chain joins TRBV6-4 to TRBJ1-1, with TRBD1 as a possible D gene (5 bases). In DNA, the CDR3 is TGTGCCAGCAGTGACGGGGGGAGCGGGGAAGCTTTCTTT. Translation: CASSDGGSGEAFF.